This T cell receptor (beta chain) appears in the sequencing data of a study of blood T cell repertoires in COVID-19. Study background: Some COVID-19 samples were acute and others convalescent; all came from the United States, Italy and Spain. From T cells, B-cell-depleted T cells, or PBMCs came the material, which was cDNA or gDNA.

This clone has a handful of counts. In the original processing: Researchers report that nucleated cell counts were estimated from reference gene primer amplification. The protocol was immunoSEQ multiplex PCR, while the TCRdb copy is restricted to in-frame clones and leaves out a portion. D and trimming were read from the DNA, whereas the V and J calls and clone size are those reported in that table. This sample carries 200,000 to 250,000 clones, roughly nine tenths of them seen once, and the ten largest clones take over 0.75%. V was cut by 3 bases and J by 7 bases, with 17 bases left in between. The CDR3 covers 14 residues. The germline CDR1 and CDR2 sequences are SGDLS and YYNGEE.

This clonotype was obtained from a man aged 55 to 69 with COVID-19, enrolled during active disease. The sample comprised peripheral blood. This sequence joins TRBV9 and TRBJ2-7; a weak D match, TRBD2 (5 bases). CDR3 protein: CASSAQHGPGEQYF. CDR3 nucleotides: TGTGCCAGCAGCGCGCAACACGGTCCGGGGGAGCAGTACTTC.